The text below deals with one T cell receptor (beta chain). Its antigen is as yet unknown. The data originate from a study of cytomegalovirus exposure and HLA in healthy donors. Primers: 60 Vbeta forward and 13 Jbeta reverse. TCRdb keeps only in-frame clones here, not all; method: immunoSEQ multiplex PCR. The table lists about 150,000 clones, more than 60% of them singletons. The length of the CDR3 is 15 residues. The study's findings and limits: Cytomegalovirus association was listed for around 180 TCR beta chains.

The sequence was obtained from a man aged 18 to 35 in good health and CMV-seropositive. What was sequenced was PBMCs. The rearrangement joins TRBV21-1 to TRBJ2-5; TRBD1, as called in the table, went unchecked against the DNA. TRBV21-1 is labeled a pseudogene. The CDR3 here is CASSSGEQGRETQYF. The CDR3 region has the DNA TGTGCCAGCAGCTCAGGGGAGCAGGGGAGAGAGACCCAGTACTTC.